This T cell receptor (beta chain) derives from a study of shared clonotypes between healthy human individuals. This clone was seen a handful of times. Its target is unknown. Study results and limitations: Represented diversity (both genetic and exposure-history) was limited by the small number of donors. Across a handful of donors, naive CD4 shared 4.5% to 6%, naive CD8 under 4%, memory CD4 roughly 2.2%, memory CD8 0.4% to 0.5%. Researchers sampled only blood; tissue repertoires likely differ.

V lost 8 bases, J lost 0 bases, and 13 bases lay in between. The CDR3 runs to 13 residues. Germline CDR1 SQVTM, CDR2 ANQGSEA. Libraries were prepared by immunoSEQ multiplex PCR; TCRdb keeps only in-frame clonotypes and omits some of them. The sample consists of some 1.1 million clones, 70% to 80% of them appearing once. The sequencing input was memory CD4+ T cells from PBMCs. Subset given: CD45RA-negative fraction. The chain carries TRBV29-1 and TRBJ1-1; the D is unclear. The receptor was derived from a man between 18 and 35 years old in good health. Some clones in this sample may be carry-over from other donors' samples. CDR3 loop: CSPHERMNTEAFF. The CDR3 DNA reads as TGCAGCCCTCATGAGAGGATGAACACTGAAGCTTTCTTT.